This TCR beta chain was sequenced in a study of blood T cell repertoires in COVID-19. Study at large: PBMCs, B-cell-depleted T cells, or T cells were the source of the cDNA or gDNA that made up the material.

Study processing details: Reference gene primer amplification yielded estimated nucleated cell counts. Clones were sequenced by immunoSEQ multiplex PCR, and TCRdb holds only the in-frame ones, with some missing. That table gives V, J and clone size, and the DNA gave D and trimming. The top ten hold 1.1% of the sample, which has some 390,000 clones, around 89% seen once. The V and J ends lost 3 bases and 6 bases respectively, with 10 bases between them. The CDR3 runs to 13 residues. Study members were between 18 and 89 years old and lived in approximately 25 US regions. Self-reported history from a screening survey and questionnaire set each donor's cohort.

The sample consisted of PBMCs or T cells enriched from blood (not recorded which). The chain carries TRBV12-3 or TRBV12-4 and TRBJ2-3, with D perhaps TRBD2 (5 bases). This receptor was identified in a man aged 30 to 39 who had recovered from COVID-19. The CDR3 region has the DNA TGTGCCAGCAGTTTGGTGGGAGTTGATACGCAGTATTTT. Translation: CASSLVGVDTQYF.